This TCR beta chain was sequenced for a study of blood T cells in healthy people across ages. A second PCR of roughly 7 to 11 cycles used a sample-barcoded 5' primer and a J-beta primer mix. Every molecule of cDNA carried a tag from a template-switch adaptor with 12 random nucleotides. MiXCR, applied by TCRdb to the 5' RACE reads, yields one record per CDR3 protein. This sample has more than 900,000 distinct CDR3 sequences, with 25% to 30% found just once. Study-wide results and limits: Unsorted PBMCs blocked a conclusive comparison of naive and antigen-experienced cells.

This clonotype was observed a handful of times. Its antigen is unknown. From germline, CDR1 is ENHRY and CDR2 SYGVKD. The CDR3 is 18 amino acids. These sequences were also reported in another study, on T cells of mothers and their children. Per that study: The study obtained over 8 million TCR beta CDR3 reads per mother and 3 million to 3.5 million per child.

Sequencing used blood. This receptor was taken from a woman in her thirties or forties in good health. V usage is TRBV10-3 and J usage is TRBJ2-1; either TRBD1 or TRBD2 may fit D (5 bases each). The J call could be wrong; TRBJ2-7 is a better fit for the DNA end. The CDR3 DNA is TGTGCCATCAGTGAGACCCCTATCGAGGGACCCGTCTACAATGAGCAGTACTTC. It specifies CAISETPIEGPVYNEQYF.